This T cell receptor (beta chain) stems from a study of Ad26.COV2.S vaccination and SARS-CoV-2 variants. Study details: Donor was assigned to the Ad26.COV2.S arm of trial COV1001.

V was cut by 4 bases and J by 4 bases, with 17 bases left in between. Germline V gene sequence: CDR1 MGHDK, CDR2 SYGVNS. The CDR3 spans 16 residues. Treatment: 15 to 20 received Ad26.COV2.S at low or high dose, single or two shots; about 5 received placebo; per-sample allocation not given. Day 63 after the first injection of vaccine or placebo was the sampling time. Cohort 1b enrolled adults aged 18-55 years in Boston. Regarding the study as a whole: Placebo recipients and vaccine recipients were similar in non-spike TCR breadth. Using TCR breadth and depth analyses may have led to underestimated total T cell responses.

In regard to this clone: What it binds is not known.

Profiled with immunoSEQ multiplex PCR; TCRdb holds only in-frame clones, not every one. Among about 320,000 clones, around 90% were seen once, and the ten largest hold approximately 5%. The TCR sequence derives from a person between 18 and 65 years old who received the Ad26.COV2.S COVID-19 vaccine or a placebo. The V gene is TRBV25-1, the J gene TRBJ1-3; D perhaps matches TRBD1 (6 bases). The source material was peripheral blood, sampled in a trial of Ad26.COV2.S vaccine versus placebo. The CDR3 region is CASSGIQGGGGNTIYF. CDR3 DNA sequence: TGTGCCAGCAGTGGCATACAGGGAGGGGGAGGAAACACCATATATTTT.